This T cell receptor beta chain was documented in a study of blood T cell repertoires in COVID-19. Across the study: The cDNA or gDNA used as material had been derived from T cells, B-cell-depleted T cells, or PBMCs.

This clone was detected once. CDR1 and CDR2 (germline): KGHSH, LQKENI. The V end was cut by 0 bases, the J end by 7 bases, with 7 bases between. There are 14 residues in the CDR3. As originally analysed: Amplified reference gene primers provided the basis for estimating nucleated cell counts. TCRdb's copy holds only in-frame clones and misses some; the assay was immunoSEQ multiplex PCR. That table furnishes V, J and clone size, whereas the DNA furnished D and trimming. The table has around 250,000 clones, about 87% seen once. Participant reports of clinical history set cohort assignment. The sequenced material came from PBMCs or T cells enriched from blood (not recorded which). This sequence joins TRBV18 and TRBJ1-6; the D gene is possibly TRBD1 (5 bases). The sequence was collected from a woman in her 50s who had recovered from COVID-19. CDR3: CASSPPKGNSPLHF. In DNA, the CDR3 is TGTGCCAGCTCACCACCGAAGGGGAATTCACCCCTCCACTTT.